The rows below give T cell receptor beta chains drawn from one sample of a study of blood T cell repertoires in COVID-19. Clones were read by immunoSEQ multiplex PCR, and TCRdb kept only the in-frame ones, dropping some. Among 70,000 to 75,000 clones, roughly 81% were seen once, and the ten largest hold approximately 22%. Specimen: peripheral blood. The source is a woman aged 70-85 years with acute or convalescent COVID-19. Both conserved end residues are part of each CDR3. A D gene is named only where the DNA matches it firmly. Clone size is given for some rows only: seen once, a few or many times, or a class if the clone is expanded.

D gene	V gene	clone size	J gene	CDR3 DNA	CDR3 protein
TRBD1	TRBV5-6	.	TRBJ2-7	TGTGCCAGCAGCGGGGGACAGGTCTACGAGCAGTACTTC	CASSGGQVYEQYF
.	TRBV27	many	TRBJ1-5	TGTGCCAGCAGTTTTGGAGGGGTTGGTCAGCCCCAGCATTTT	CASSFGGVGQPQHF
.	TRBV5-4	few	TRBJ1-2	TGTGCCAGCAGCTTTCCGGAGGTAAAGGGCTACACCTTC	CASSFPEVKGYTF
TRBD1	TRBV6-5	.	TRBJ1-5	TGTGCCAGCACCCCTGACAGGGGGCGTCAGCCCCAGCATTTT	CASTPDRGRQPQHF
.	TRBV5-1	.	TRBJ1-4	TGCGCCAGCAGCTTGGTGATCGGCGGCCAGAATGAAAAACTGTTTTTT	CASSLVIGGQNEKLFF
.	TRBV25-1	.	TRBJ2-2	TGTGCCAGCAGTGAACGTAGGGAGCTGTTTTTT	CASSERRELFF
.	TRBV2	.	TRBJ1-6	TGTGCCAGCAGTGAAGACAGACACTATAATTCACCCCTCCACTTT	CASSEDRHYNSPLHF
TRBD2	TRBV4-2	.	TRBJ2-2	TGTGCCAGCGGCGCTCTAGCGGAGTACGGGGAGCTGTTTTTT	CASGALAEYGELFF
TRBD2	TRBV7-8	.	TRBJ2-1	TGTGCCAGCACCTTATTTAGCGGGATTTCCTACAATGAGCAGTTCTTC	CASTLFSGISYNEQFF
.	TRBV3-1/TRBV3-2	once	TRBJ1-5	TGTGCCAGCAGCCCTCAGGTCGGCAATCAGCCCCAGCATTTT	CASSPQVGNQPQHF
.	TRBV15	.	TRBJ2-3	TGTGCCACCAGCAGAAGGACTGCGAGCACAGATACGCAGTATTTT	CATSRRTASTDTQYF
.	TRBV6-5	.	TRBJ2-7	TGTGCCAGCAGTTACTCGATTCAGCGGAGCTCCTACGAGCAGTACTTC	CASSYSIQRSSYEQYF
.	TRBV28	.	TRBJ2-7	TGTGCCAGCAGTCCCCTAGCGTTTTTAGGAGAGCAGTACTTC	CASSPLAFLGEQYF
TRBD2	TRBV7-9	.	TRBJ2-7	TGTGCCAGCAGCTTAGCGGGCGGGACTAGCGGGAGATTCTCCTACGAGCAGTACTTC	CASSLAGGTSGRFSYEQYF
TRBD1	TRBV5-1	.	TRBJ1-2	TGCGCCAGCAGCTTGGAGGGACAGTTTTCCACCTTC	CASSLEGQFSTF
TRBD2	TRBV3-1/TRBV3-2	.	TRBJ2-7	TGTGCCAGCAGCCAAGATTGGGGAGGGGTCTCCTACGAGCAGTACTTC	CASSQDWGGVSYEQYF
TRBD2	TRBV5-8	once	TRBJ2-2	TGTGCCAGCAGCCCGGGACTAGCGGGAGCGATAACGAACACCGGGGAGCTGTTTTTT	CASSPGLAGAITNTGELFF
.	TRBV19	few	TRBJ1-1	TGTGCCAGTAGTATATACGAGGCTGAAGCTTTCTTT	CASSIYEAEAFF
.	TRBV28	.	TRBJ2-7	TGTGCCAGCAGTCTTCCCGGGGGTGGCGAGCAGTACTTC	CASSLPGGGEQYF
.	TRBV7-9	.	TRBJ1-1	TGTGCCAGCAGCTTTGGGCCAGTCCGCGTAGACACTGAAGCTTTCTTT	CASSFGPVRVDTEAFF
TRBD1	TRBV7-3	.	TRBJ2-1	TGTGCCAGCAGCTTAACGACAGGGGCCTACAATGAGCAGTTCTTC	CASSLTTGAYNEQFF
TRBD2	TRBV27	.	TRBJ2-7	TGTGCCAGCAGACTAGCGGTCTCCTACGAGCAGTACTTC	CASRLAVSYEQYF
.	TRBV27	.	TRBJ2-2	TGTGCCACCCGGACAGCTTCTCCCACCGGGGAGCTGTTTTTT	CATRTASPTGELFF
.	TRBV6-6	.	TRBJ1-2	TGTGCCAGCAGCCCCGCCCGGGGGGGCTACACCTTC	CASSPARGGYTF
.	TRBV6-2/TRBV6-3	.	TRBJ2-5	TGTGCCAGCAGTTCCTTACTTCGGGGAGAGACCCAGTACTTC	CASSSLLRGETQYF
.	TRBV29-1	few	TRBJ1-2	TGCAGCGTTGAAGACAGGGGAGAACCTAACTATGGCTACACCTTC	CSVEDRGEPNYGYTF
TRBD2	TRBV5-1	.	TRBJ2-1	TGCGCCAGCACCCGGACTAGCGGGATTAGAAATGAGCAGTTCTTC	CASTRTSGIRNEQFF
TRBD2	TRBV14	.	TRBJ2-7	TGTGCCAGCAGCCAAGCGGTCGGCGGGAGCTCCTACGAGCAGTACTTC	CASSQAVGGSSYEQYF
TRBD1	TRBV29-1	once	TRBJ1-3	TGCAGCGTTGGGGACAGCCTCTCTGGAAACACCATATATTTT	CSVGDSLSGNTIYF
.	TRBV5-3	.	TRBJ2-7	TGTGCCAGAGCCCCCGGAGTGCCCTACGAGCAGTACTTC	CARAPGVPYEQYF
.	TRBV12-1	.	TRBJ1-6	TGTGCCAGCAGCTCCGGGACAGGGTCATATAATTCACCCCTCCACTTT	CASSSGTGSYNSPLHF
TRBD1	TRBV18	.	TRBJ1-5	TGTGCCAGCTCACCCCCTGGGACAGGGGATCAGCCCCAGCATTTT	CASSPPGTGDQPQHF
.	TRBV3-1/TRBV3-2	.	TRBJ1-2	TGTGCCAGCAGCCAAGATCATGTCAGGGGCTATGGCTACACCTTC	CASSQDHVRGYGYTF
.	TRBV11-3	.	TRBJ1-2	TGTGCCAGCAGCTTAGACAGGGAACGTATCTATGGCTACACCTTC	CASSLDRERIYGYTF
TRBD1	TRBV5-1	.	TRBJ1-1	TGCGCCAGCAGCTCACAGGGGACTAACACTGAAGCTTTCTTT	CASSSQGTNTEAFF
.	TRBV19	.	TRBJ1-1	TGTGCCAGTAGTATAGGAGGGTTGAGCACTGAAGCTTTCTTT	CASSIGGLSTEAFF
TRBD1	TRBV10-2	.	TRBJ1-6	TGCGCCAGCACGACAGGGGCTAATTCACCCCTCCACTTT	CASTTGANSPLHF
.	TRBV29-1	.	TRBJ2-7	TGCAGCGTTGAAGGGGCGGGACCCTACGAGCAGTACTTC	CSVEGAGPYEQYF
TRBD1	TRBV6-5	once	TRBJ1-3	TGTGCCGCACGCGGACAGGGAGCTGGAAACACCATATATTTT	CAARGQGAGNTIYF
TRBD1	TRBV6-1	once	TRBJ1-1	TGTGCCAGCAGTGCCGTTGGGACAGGGATGAACACTGAAGCTTTCTTT	CASSAVGTGMNTEAFF
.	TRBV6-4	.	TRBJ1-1	TGTGCCAGCCGCCAGGGGACTGAAGCTTTCTTT	CASRQGTEAFF
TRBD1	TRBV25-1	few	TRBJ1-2	TGTGCCAGCAGTGGACAGGGGTCCTATGGCTACACCTTC	CASSGQGSYGYTF
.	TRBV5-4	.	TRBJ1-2	TGTGCCAGCAGCCCCCCTAGGGGAGGCTACACCTTC	CASSPPRGGYTF
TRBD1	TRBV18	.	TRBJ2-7	TGTGCCAGCTCACCACGGACAGGCTACTACGAGCAGTACTTC	CASSPRTGYYEQYF
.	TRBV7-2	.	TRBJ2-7	TGTGCCAGCAGCTTAGTTTTAGCATCCTACGAGCAGTACTTC	CASSLVLASYEQYF
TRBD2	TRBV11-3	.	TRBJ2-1	TGTGCCAGCAGAGGAGCGGGAGACAATGAGCAGTTCTTC	CASRGAGDNEQFF
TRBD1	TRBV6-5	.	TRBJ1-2	TGTGCCAGCAGTTACCGAAGGGACAGCTCCTATGGCTACACCTTC	CASSYRRDSSYGYTF
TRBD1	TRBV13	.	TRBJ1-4	TGTGCCAGCAGCCTCCGGACAGGGAACTTCGGAAATGAAAAACTGTTTTTT	CASSLRTGNFGNEKLFF
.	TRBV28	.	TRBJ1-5	TGTGCCAGCGGTATAGCAGGGCAGCCCCAGCATTTT	CASGIAGQPQHF
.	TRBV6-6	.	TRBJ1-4	TGTGCCAGCAGCCGGGACTTTAATGAAAAACTGTTTTTT	CASSRDFNEKLFF
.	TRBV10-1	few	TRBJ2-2	TGCGCCAGCAGGGAAGACACAGGAGCCGGGGAGCTGTTTTTT	CASREDTGAGELFF
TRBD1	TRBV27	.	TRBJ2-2	TGTGCCAGCAGTTTCCGGGACAGGGTTAACACCGGGGAGCTGTTTTTT	CASSFRDRVNTGELFF
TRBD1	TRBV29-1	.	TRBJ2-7	TGCAGCGTTGAGGGACAGGGCCCTCTCGAGCAGTACTTC	CSVEGQGPLEQYF
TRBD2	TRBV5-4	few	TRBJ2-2	TGTGCCAGCAGCCGGACTAGCGGGACGGGGACCGGGGAGCTGTTTTTT	CASSRTSGTGTGELFF